The entry below describes one T cell receptor (beta chain). Antigen specificity is unknown. Time point specified: cycle 4 day 1 (C4D1), after five to seven weeks of nivolumab. All patients experienced relapse after autologous stem cell transplantation, and brentuximab vedotin exposure was variable. The entry originates in a study of PD-1 blockade in classical Hodgkin lymphoma. Study observations and caveats: Only CD4+ TCR diversity, not CD8+, had risen significantly by C4D1.

Produced via immunoSEQ multiplex PCR; TCRdb's table is partial and in-frame only. Of approximately 41,000 clones listed, roughly two thirds are singletons. This receptor was taken from a human donor with classical Hodgkin lymphoma. This sample comprised peripheral blood mononuclear cells (PBMCs), obtained before the fourth cycle of nivolumab.

The CDR3 DNA reads as TGTGCCAGCAGCATCTTAACAGGAACTCTCCAAGAGACCCAGTACTTC. Translation gives CASSILTGTLQETQYF. V and J are TRBV7-9 and TRBJ2-5; the D gene is possibly TRBD1 (5 bases). CDR1 is SEHNR, CDR2 FQNEAQ, per germline (reference sequence). Trimming pared 5 bases from V and 1 base from J, leaving 17 bases between. The CDR3 consists of 16 residues. Complete variable domain (other parts from reference TRBV7-9 and TRBJ2-5): DTGVSQNPRHKITKRGQNVTFRCDPISEHNRLYWYRQTLGQGPEFLTYFQNEAQLEKSRLLSDRFSAERPKGSFSTLEIQRTEQGDSAMYLCASSILTGTLQETQYFGPGTRLLVL.